The 17 T cell receptor beta chains given below trace back to one sample, sequenced in a study of cytomegalovirus exposure and HLA in healthy donors. Researchers ran the PCR with 60 Vbeta and 13 Jbeta primers. Sequencing was performed with immunoSEQ multiplex PCR; in TCRdb, only in-frame clones are kept and a portion is missing. The sample consists of 90,000 or so clones, 60% to 80% of them appearing once. Sequencing input: PBMCs. The source is a woman aged 45-65 years in good health and CMV-seropositive.

The V call is TRBV19, the J call TRBJ2-1; TRBD2 agrees at 7 bases. Germline CDR1 reads LNHDA; CDR2 reads SQIVND (reference sequence). The CDR3 is 16 residues long. With V trimmed by 2 bases and J by 6 bases, 10 bases remained unmatched. CDR3 loop: CASSILGGRGRNEQFF. In nucleotides, the CDR3 is TGTGCCAGTAGTATACTGGGCGGGAGAGGACGCAATGAGCAGTTCTTC.

The chain is built from TRBV9 and TRBJ2-5; the match to TRBD2 covers 8 bases. This CDR3 has 12 amino acids. The V segment lost 0 bases and the J segment 10 bases; nucleotides outside the gene matches: 2. Looked up from germline, CDR1 is SGDLS and CDR2 is YYNGEE. The CDR3 region is CASSVAGGDQYF. CDR3 DNA sequence: TGTGCCAGCAGCGTAGCGGGGGGGGACCAGTACTTC.

The genes are TRBV5-1 and TRBJ1-5; 7 positions match TRBD1. CDR3 size: 14 residues. The V segment lost 3 bases and the J segment 7 bases; nucleotides outside the gene matches: 7. The germline CDR1 and CDR2 sequences are SGHRS and YFSETQ. DNA for the CDR3: TGCGCCAGCAGCTCTAGACAGGGAGGCCAGCCCCAGCATTTT. Encoded protein: CASSSRQGGQPQHF.

The chain links TRBV6-1 to TRBJ2-7, with 7 bases fitting TRBD2. Germline V CDR1 and CDR2: MNHNS, SASEGT. V lost 8 bases, J lost 3 bases, and 7 bases stayed unmatched. The CDR3 spans 13 residues. The CDR3 DNA follows: TGTGCCAGCCGTTCGGGGAGGGGCTACGAGCAGTACGTC. As protein: CASRSGRGYEQYV.

The chain employs TRBV5-1 and TRBJ2-1; 12 bases agree with TRBD1. V was clipped by 2 bases and J by 6 bases; unmatched bases: 3. CDR3 length: 15 residues. Germline CDR1 is SGHRS and CDR2 is YFSETQ. The CDR3 sequence: CASSFGTGGGNEQFF. As DNA, the CDR3 is TGCGCCAGCAGCTTCGGGACAGGGGGCGGCAATGAGCAGTTCTTC.

This chain connects TRBV27 to TRBJ2-3, with 7 bases fitting TRBD2. This CDR3 spans 15 amino acids. Germline CDR1 is MNHEY and CDR2 is SMNVEV (reference sequence). V lost 7 bases, J lost 4 bases, and 11 bases stayed unmatched. The CDR3 DNA reads as TGTGCCAGCACTCCCCGTGGGACTAAGGCAGATACGCAGTATTTT. It codes for CASTPRGTKADTQYF.

The V gene is TRBV5-4, the J gene TRBJ2-1; 14 positions agree with TRBD2. Trimming took 3 bases from V and 3 from J; bases not matched to a gene: 8. The CDR3 totals 18 residues. The germline V gene has CDR1 SGHNT and CDR2 YYREEE (reference sequence). The CDR3 reads CASSSGTSGSRRYNEQFF. In DNA, the CDR3 is TGTGCCAGCAGCTCCGGGACTAGCGGGAGTCGGCGCTACAATGAGCAGTTCTTC. Based on the CDR3 plus reference TRBV5-4 and TRBJ2-1, the full variable domain is ETGVTQSPTHLIKTRGQQVTLRCSSQSGHNTVSWYQQALGQGPQFIFQYYREEENGRGNFPPRFSGLQFPNYSSELNVNALELDDSALYLCASSSGTSGSRRYNEQFFGPGTRLTVL.

This chain connects TRBV18 to TRBJ1-1; D ambiguous. Germline V gene lookup returns CDR1 KGHSH and CDR2 LQKENI. This CDR3 is built from 13 residues. Deletions cut 5 bases from V and 3 bases from J, with 10 bases between. The CDR3 DNA sequence: TGTGCCAGCTCATTCGGTCCCCACACTGAAGCTTTCTTT. Amino acid sequence: CASSFGPHTEAFF.

This chain joins TRBV5-6 and TRBJ1-3; D uncertain. The germline V gene has CDR1 SGHDT and CDR2 YYEEEE. This CDR3 region has 14 residues. Trimming removed 3 bases at V and 2 bases at J, with 9 bases between. CDR3: CASSYPVAGNTIYF. CDR3 bases: TGTGCCAGCAGCTACCCAGTGGCTGGAAACACCATATATTTT.

This chain joins TRBV5-1 and TRBJ2-3; 10 positions match TRBD2. Per the germline V gene, CDR1 is SGHRS and CDR2 is YFSETQ. The J segment lost 4 bases and the V segment lost 4 bases, leaving 12 bases of the junction unmatched. The CDR3 runs to 17 residues. The CDR3 nucleotides are TGCGCCAGCAGCCTTCGGACTAGCGGAGGGGCCGCAGATACGCAGTATTTT. Translation: CASSLRTSGGAADTQYF.

In its sample, this clone was seen a few times. The gene calls are TRBV5-6 and TRBJ2-7; TRBD1 matches 9 bases. CDR3 length: 16 residues. Germline V lookup: CDR1 SGHDT, CDR2 YYEEEE. The V segment lost 4 bases and the J segment 2 bases; nucleotides outside the gene matches: 10. The CDR3 nucleotides are TGTGCCAGCAGCCTAAGACGGACAGGGGTGACCTACGAGCAGTACTTC. Residues: CASSLRRTGVTYEQYF.

The chain combines TRBV10-1 with TRBJ2-5; 7 nucleotides agree with TRBD2. Looked up from germline, CDR1 is WNHNN and CDR2 is SYGVQD (reference sequence). CDR3 length equals 15 residues. V dropped 3 bases and J dropped 2; count of bases not matched to a gene: 6. CDR3 region: CASSDSGTTQETQYF. For the CDR3, the DNA is TGCGCCAGCAGTGATTCCGGGACTACTCAAGAGACCCAGTACTTC.

The rearrangement uses TRBV29-1 and TRBJ1-2; TRBD1 might be the D (6 bases). V was shortened by 4 bases and J by 7 bases, with 19 bases between the two germline ends. The CDR3 is made up of 14 amino acids. Germline CDR1 reads SQVTM; CDR2 reads ANQGSEA. CDR3 protein: CSVGPGHPGFGYTF. CDR3 bases: TGCAGCGTTGGACCGGGACACCCGGGGTTTGGCTACACCTTC.

V and J are TRBV7-3 and TRBJ2-3; D perhaps matches TRBD1 (5 bases). Per the germline V gene, CDR1 is SGHTA and CDR2 is FQGTGA. V was trimmed by 5 bases and J by 5 bases, leaving 11 bases between them. CDR3 size: 13 residues. In DNA form, the CDR3 reads TGTGCCAGCAGCCCCCGCCAGGGAGATACGCAGTATTTT. Translated, it gives CASSPRQGDTQYF.

The chain couples TRBV4-1 to TRBJ2-1; TRBD2 might be the D (6 bases). CDR3 length: 14 amino acids. Looked up from germline, CDR1 is MGHRA and CDR2 is YSYEKL. Trimming cost V 0 bases and J 8 bases, with 11 bases left between them. The CDR3 DNA reads TGCGCCAGCAGCCAAGAGGTACTAGCTGATGAGCAGTTCTTC. Translation: CASSQEVLADEQFF.

The chain carries TRBV10-3 and TRBJ1-1, with D tentatively TRBD1 (6 bases). The CDR3 runs 13 residues. Germline values: CDR1 ENHRY, CDR2 SYGVKD. V was clipped by 2 bases and J by 3 bases, with 7 bases between them. In DNA, the CDR3 is TGTGCCATCAGTGAGGGGGGCTACACTGAAGCTTTCTTT. Protein: CAISEGGYTEAFF.

The chain recombines TRBV27 with TRBJ2-7; 8 nucleotides align to TRBD1. This CDR3 contains 15 residues. J lost 6 bases, V lost 3 bases, and 10 bases had no gene match. Germline V lookup: CDR1 MNHEY, CDR2 SMNVEV (reference sequence). DNA of the CDR3: TGTGCCAGCAGTTTGGCAGGGGGCGGGTTCTGCGAGCAGTACTTC. Translation gives CASSLAGGGFCEQYF.